This entry features one T cell receptor (beta chain) sequence. Its specificity is not known. V shed 2 bases and J shed 3 bases, with 11 bases lying between them. The CDR3 has 14 amino acids. Germline CDR1 is SGHNT and CDR2 is YYREEE (reference sequence). This sample was taken from a study of OX40 agonist ivuxolimab in advanced cancers. Overall study context: The patients received agonistic anti-OX40 (CD134) antibody ivuxolimab.

Clones were read by immunoSEQ multiplex PCR, and TCRdb kept only the in-frame ones, dropping some. Seen here are 50,000 to 65,000 clones, about 90% observed once, and the top ten hold about 3%. The study, taken as a whole, reports: Researchers report that CD8+ T cells had, on average, more expanded clones than CD4+. Both blood CD4+ and CD8+ T cells showed clonal growth by week 6 at 0.1 to 3.0 mg/kg.

V is TRBV5-4 and J is TRBJ1-1; maybe TRBD1 (5 bases). The sample here was CD4+ or CD8+ T cells sorted from blood, taken in a trial of the OX40 agonist ivuxolimab. The receptor was derived from an adult with an advanced solid tumor such as melanoma, head and neck, liver or kidney cancer. CDR3 region: CASSLSGIDTEAFF. The DNA of the CDR3 is TGTGCCAGCAGCTTATCAGGGATCGACACTGAAGCTTTCTTT.